The 25 T cell receptor beta chains below all came from one sample that was sequenced in a study of blood T cell repertoires in COVID-19. Libraries were prepared by immunoSEQ multiplex PCR; TCRdb keeps only in-frame clonotypes and omits some of them. The sample holds around 210,000 clones, about 85% seen once. The sample comprised peripheral blood. The source is a man aged 60-69 years with COVID-19, enrolled during active disease.

This sequence joins TRBV3-1 (or the pseudogene TRBV3-2) and TRBJ2-3, with 8 bases that match TRBD1. Trimming at V came to 7 bases and at J to 5 bases, leaving 11 bases not matched to a gene. This CDR3 spans 15 amino acids. CDR1 is LGHDT, CDR2 YNNKEL, per germline (reference sequence). CDR3 DNA: TGTGCCAGCACTTATTGGACAGGGCGTGGAGATACGCAGTATTTT. Translation: CASTYWTGRGDTQYF.

The genes are TRBV11-2 and TRBJ1-5; D unclear. Germline assignment: CDR1 SGHAT and CDR2 FQNNGV. The ends were cut back, 0 bases at V and 1 base at J, with 13 bases in the middle. The CDR3 runs 17 residues. The chain's CDR3 is CASSLEVAVRSNQPQHF. CDR3 nucleotides: TGTGCCAGCAGCTTAGAGGTGGCGGTCCGGAGCAATCAGCCCCAGCATTTT.

The chain employs TRBV4-3 and TRBJ1-2; tentatively, D is TRBD1 (6 bases). Germline CDR1 is LGHNA and CDR2 is YSLEER. The V end lost 4 bases, the J end lost 4 bases, and 13 bases lay between the germline ends. CDR3 size: 14 residues. This chain's CDR3 is CASSPGRGPYGYTF. DNA for the CDR3: TGCGCCAGCAGCCCGGGCAGGGGTCCCTATGGCTACACCTTC.

This rearrangement joins TRBV19 to TRBJ1-2, with D perhaps matching TRBD1 (6 bases). Between the trimmed V and J ends, which lost 6 bases and 0 bases, there was a span of 17 bases. This CDR3 comprises 16 residues. Germline CDR1 and CDR2: LNHDA and SQIVND (reference sequence). The chain's CDR3 is CASRVVSTGPNYGYTF. The CDR3 region has the DNA TGTGCCAGTAGAGTAGTATCGACAGGCCCTAACTATGGCTACACCTTC.

This rearrangement joins TRBV7-8 to TRBJ1-2; no firm D call. Germline V gene lookup returns CDR1 SGHVS and CDR2 FQNEAQ. Trimming cost V 2 bases and J 8 bases, with 24 bases left between them. This CDR3 is 17 amino acids long. The CDR3 sequence: CASSLSFSGGMGSGYTF. CDR3 bases: TGTGCCAGCAGCTTATCGTTCTCAGGAGGGATGGGTTCGGGCTACACCTTC.

This clone was picked up one time. This rearrangement joins TRBV5-1 to TRBJ1-4; D perhaps matches TRBD1 (5 bases). The V and J ends lost 7 bases and 4 bases respectively, with 17 bases between them. The CDR3 consists of 15 residues. Germline V gene data show CDR1 as SGHRS and CDR2 as YFSETQ. CDR3 protein: CASRRSTDSNEKLFF. The CDR3 DNA sequence: TGCGCCAGCCGCCGGTCGACAGACAGTAATGAAAAACTGTTTTTT.

The chain is built from TRBV19 and TRBJ2-1, with TRBD2 identical over 11 bases. The length of the CDR3 is 13 residues. Germline assignment: CDR1 LNHDA and CDR2 SQIVND (reference sequence). V gave up 11 bases and J gave up 8 bases; unmatched junction bases: 8. The CDR3 loop reads CAGRSGRADEQFF. DNA of the CDR3: TGTGCCGGCCGTAGCGGGAGGGCCGATGAGCAGTTCTTC.

The chain is built from TRBV6-5 and TRBJ2-7; no definite D call. The CDR3 loop spans 12 amino acids. Trimming removed 6 bases from V and 2 bases from J, with 8 bases in between. Germline V gene lookup returns CDR1 MNHEY and CDR2 SVGAGI. For the CDR3, the DNA is TGTGCCAGCAGCCTCCCGGCCTACGAGCAGTACTTC. This sequence encodes CASSLPAYEQYF.

In this sample, this clone turned up once. The chain employs TRBV5-1 and TRBJ2-5, with 12 bases lining up with TRBD1. V lost 4 bases, J lost 5 bases, and 6 bases stayed unmatched. The CDR3 spans 15 residues. CDR1 is SGHRS, CDR2 YFSETQ, per germline. CDR3 sequence (DNA): TGCGCCAGCAGCGCTTATGGGACAGGGGGCGAGACCCAGTACTTC. This translates into CASSAYGTGGETQYF.

This chain links TRBV5-1 with TRBJ2-3, with 7 bases aligning to TRBD1. This CDR3 is built from 16 residues. The germline gives CDR1 SGHRS, CDR2 YFSETQ. V dropped 4 bases and J dropped 1; count of bases not matched to a gene: 9. This CDR3 is CASSLNRQGGTDTQYF. As DNA, the CDR3 is TGCGCCAGCAGCCTGAATAGACAGGGCGGCACAGATACGCAGTATTTT.

The chain links TRBV27 to TRBJ2-1; D possibly corresponds to TRBD2 (6 bases). Trimming took off 3 bases at V and 11 bases at J, with 14 bases between the two ends. The CDR3 totals 13 residues. Germline-derived CDR1 and CDR2 are MNHEY and SMNVEV (reference sequence). The CDR3 DNA is TGTGCCAGCAGTTTTGGGACTGGACAAAAGCAGTTCTTC. Amino acids: CASSFGTGQKQFF.

J is TRBJ2-4 and V is TRBV6-5; 12 nucleotides match TRBD2. Per the germline V gene, CDR1 is MNHEY and CDR2 is SVGAGI. After removal of 5 bases from V and 6 bases from J, the junction contained 5 bases not matched to a gene. This CDR3 has 15 residues. The CDR3 loop is CASSKTSGRANIQYF. CDR3 coding DNA: TGTGCCAGCAGTAAGACTAGCGGGAGAGCAAACATTCAGTACTTC.

The chain links TRBV7-8 to TRBJ1-3; no reliable D call. V was shortened by 5 bases and J by 0 bases, with 17 bases between the two germline ends. The CDR3 length is 17 residues. CDR1 and CDR2 (germline): SGHVS, FQNEAQ. CDR3 residues: CASSRSAPGSSGNTIYF. For the CDR3, the DNA is TGTGCCAGCAGCCGTTCGGCCCCCGGGAGCTCTGGAAACACCATATATTTT.

The V call is TRBV30, the J call TRBJ1-2; D gene ambiguous. Germline values: CDR1 GTSNPN, CDR2 SVGIG (reference sequence). The CDR3 extends over 10 amino acids. V was shortened by 2 bases and J by 6 bases, with 4 bases between the two germline ends. CDR3 sequence (DNA): TGTGCCTGGAGTTTAAATGGCTACACCTTC. Protein sequence: CAWSLNGYTF.

The chain is built from TRBV7-2 and TRBJ1-1, with a possible D match to TRBD1 (5 bases). The length of the CDR3 is 13 residues. Germline CDR1 reads SGHTA; CDR2 reads FQGNSA. V gave up 6 bases and J gave up 5 bases, with 13 bases separating them. The CDR3 loop is CASRPGPGTEAFF. The CDR3 bases are TGTGCCAGCAGACCCGGCCCAGGGACTGAAGCTTTCTTT. Supplemented by reference TRBV7-2 and TRBJ1-1, the full variable domain reads GAGVSQSPSNKVTEKGKDVELRCDPISGHTALYWYRQSLGQGLEFLIYFQGNSAPDKSGLPSDRFSAERTGGSVSTLTIQRTQQEDSAVYLCASRPGPGTEAFFGQGTRLTVV.

The chain has TRBV19 and TRBJ1-3, with 9 nucleotides matching TRBD1. The length of the CDR3 is 20 residues. The V gene's germline CDR1 is LNHDA and CDR2 SQIVND (reference sequence). With V trimmed by 4 bases and J by 0 bases, 16 bases remained unmatched. As DNA, the CDR3 is TGTGCCAGTAGTACGCCTGCGGGACAGGGCATTTCCCCCTCTGGAAACACCATATATTTT. It translates to CASSTPAGQGISPSGNTIYF. Complete variable domain (other parts from reference TRBV19 and TRBJ1-3): DGGITQSPKYLFRKEGQNVTLSCEQNLNHDAMYWYRQDPGQGLRLIYYSQIVNDFQKGDIAEGYSVSREKKESFPLTVTSAQKNPTAFYLCASSTPAGQGISPSGNTIYFGEGSWLTVV.

The J gene is TRBJ1-4, the V gene TRBV6-1; 8 positions match TRBD1. Looked up from germline, CDR1 is MNHNS and CDR2 is SASEGT. J lost 0 bases, V lost 8 bases, and 8 bases had no gene match. This CDR3 region has 16 residues. The CDR3 DNA reads as TGTGCCAGCCGCGAAGGACAGGGCACAACTAATGAAAAACTGTTTTTT. Translated, it gives CASREGQGTTNEKLFF.

The V gene is TRBV27, the J gene TRBJ1-4; D gene unclear. CDR3 length: 13 amino acids. Germline CDR1 is MNHEY and CDR2 is SMNVEV (reference sequence). Trimming took off 9 bases at V and 8 bases at J, with 16 bases between the two ends. CDR3 sequence (DNA): TGTGCCAGTTCCTTCGCGGGTGGGGAAAAACTGTTTTTT. Translated: CASSFAGGEKLFF.

The chain carries TRBV2 and TRBJ1-5; unclear D gene. The V and J ends lost 3 bases and 3 bases respectively, with 6 bases between them. CDR1 is SNHLY, CDR2 FYNNEI, per germline. The CDR3 covers 13 residues. CDR3 nucleotide sequence: TGTGCCAGCAGTGACTGGCTCAATCAGCCCCAGCATTTT. Its protein is CASSDWLNQPQHF.

The gene calls are TRBV12-3 or TRBV12-4 and TRBJ1-1; 7 bases fit TRBD1. V was clipped by 6 bases and J by 8 bases; unmatched bases: 9. The CDR3 sequence is 13 residues long. DNA for the CDR3: TGTGCCAGCAGCCGATTCCCGGGACAGGAAGCTTTCTTT. It specifies CASSRFPGQEAFF.

The gene calls are TRBV5-6 and TRBJ1-4, with a weak D call TRBD1 (6 bases). The CDR3 sequence is 14 residues long. V was clipped by 3 bases and J by 5 bases, with 11 bases between them. Germline CDR1 is SGHDT and CDR2 is YYEEEE. The CDR3 protein is CASSWGHQNEKLFF. CDR3 in DNA: TGTGCCAGCAGCTGGGGACACCAGAATGAAAAACTGTTTTTT.

The V call is TRBV7-2, the J call TRBJ2-7, with D perhaps TRBD2 (6 bases). CDR1 and CDR2 from the germline V gene are SGHTA and FQGNSA. Trimming removed 2 bases from V and 6 bases from J, with 11 bases in between. The CDR3 extends over 13 amino acids. The CDR3 DNA reads TGTGCCAGCAGCTTAAACCCCGGGAGCGAGCAGTACTTC. Protein sequence: CASSLNPGSEQYF.

The chain links TRBV6-5 to TRBJ1-2, with TRBD1 as a possible D gene (5 bases). CDR1 is MNHEY and CDR2 is SVGAGI in the germline V gene. The CDR3 consists of 13 residues. V gave up 6 bases and J gave up 5 bases, with 13 bases separating them. The CDR3 loop reads CASRSAGWYGYTF. CDR3 nucleotides: TGTGCCAGCAGGTCGGCAGGGTGGTATGGCTACACCTTC.

This clone was seen a few times. The chain has TRBV3-1 (or the pseudogene TRBV3-2) and TRBJ1-1; 11 bases fit TRBD1. CDR3 length: 16 amino acids. Trimming cost V 4 bases and J 5 bases; bases outside gene matches: 9. The V gene's germline CDR1 is LGHDT and CDR2 YNNKEL (reference sequence). The CDR3 sequence is CASSLSGQGARTEAFF. CDR3 in DNA: TGTGCCAGCAGCCTGTCTGGACAGGGGGCGAGGACTGAAGCTTTCTTT.

J is TRBJ1-1 and V is TRBV6-5; possibly TRBD1 for D (5 bases). The CDR3 runs to 14 residues. Germline lookup yields CDR1 MNHEY and CDR2 SVGAGI. V lost 6 bases and J 7 bases, leaving 18 bases between the germline ends. CDR3: CASRYERVGGEAFF. The CDR3 DNA is TGTGCCAGCAGATACGAGCGGGTGGGGGGTGAAGCTTTCTTT.